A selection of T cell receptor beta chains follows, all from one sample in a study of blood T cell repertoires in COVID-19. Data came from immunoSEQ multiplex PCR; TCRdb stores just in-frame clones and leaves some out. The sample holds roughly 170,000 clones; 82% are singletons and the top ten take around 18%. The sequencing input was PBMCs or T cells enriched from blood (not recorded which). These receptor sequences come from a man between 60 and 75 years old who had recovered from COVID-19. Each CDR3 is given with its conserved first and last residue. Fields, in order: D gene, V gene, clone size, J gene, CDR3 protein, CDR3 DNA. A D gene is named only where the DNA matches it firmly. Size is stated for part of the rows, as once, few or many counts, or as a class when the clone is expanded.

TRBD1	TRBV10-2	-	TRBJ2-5	CASRKTGERETQYF	TGCGCCAGCAGGAAGACAGGGGAGAGGGAGACCCAGTACTTC
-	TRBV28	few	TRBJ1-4	CASSLAVGRGEKLFF	TGTGCCAGCAGTTTAGCTGTAGGCCGGGGGGAAAAACTGTTTTTT
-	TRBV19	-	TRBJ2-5	CASSGGGRETQYF	TGTGCCAGTAGTGGTGGGGGGAGGGAGACCCAGTACTTC
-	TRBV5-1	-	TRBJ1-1	CASSQPGVRNTEAFF	TGCGCCAGCAGCCAGCCCGGGGTACGGAACACTGAAGCTTTCTTT
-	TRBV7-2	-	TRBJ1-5	CASSLSRVGSNQPQHF	TGTGCCAGCAGCCTCTCTCGGGTTGGAAGCAATCAGCCCCAGCATTTT
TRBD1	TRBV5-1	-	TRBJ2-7	CASSSGTGSYYSYEQYF	TGCGCCAGCAGCTCGGGGACAGGCTCATACTACTCCTACGAGCAGTACTTC
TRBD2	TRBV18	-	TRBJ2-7	CASSSLPMTSGSLYEQYF	TGTGCCAGCTCATCCCTGCCAATGACTAGCGGGTCATTATACGAGCAGTACTTC
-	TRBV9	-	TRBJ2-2	CASSVGVSGNTGELFF	TGTGCCAGCAGCGTAGGGGTTAGCGGAAACACCGGGGAGCTGTTTTTT
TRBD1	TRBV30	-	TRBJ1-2	CAGRGKDRASYGYTF	TGTGCCGGAAGGGGGAAAGACAGGGCCTCCTATGGCTACACCTTC
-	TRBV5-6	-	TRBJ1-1	CASSFRAAGTTAEAFF	TGTGCCAGCAGCTTCCGTGCCGCCGGGACTACAGCTGAAGCTTTCTTT
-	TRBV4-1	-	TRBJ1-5	CASSVAGSSNQPQHF	TGCGCCAGCAGCGTCGCGGGGTCGAGCAATCAGCCCCAGCATTTT
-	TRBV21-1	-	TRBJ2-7	CASSFSGDSQGYEQYF	TGTGCCAGCTCCTTCAGCGGGGATTCACAGGGCTACGAGCAGTACTTC
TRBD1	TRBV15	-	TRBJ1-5	CATSTTGGVQPQHF	TGTGCCACCAGCACCACAGGGGGCGTTCAGCCCCAGCATTTT
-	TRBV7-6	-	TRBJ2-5	CASSPRAAGIETQYF	TGTGCCAGCAGCCCCCGGGCGGCAGGGATAGAGACCCAGTACTTC
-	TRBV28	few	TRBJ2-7	CASSFHPVGAGSYEQYF	TGTGCCAGCAGTTTTCACCCGGTGGGCGCAGGGTCCTACGAGCAGTACTTC
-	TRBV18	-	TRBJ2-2	CASSTLGARELFF	TGTGCCAGCTCCACCCTAGGTGCCCGGGAGCTGTTTTTT
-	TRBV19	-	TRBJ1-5	CASTPPGAGALYQPQHF	TGTGCCAGTACTCCCCCAGGGGCAGGCGCCCTTTATCAGCCCCAGCATTTT
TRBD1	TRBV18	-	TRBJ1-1	CASSPTRGQMNTEAFF	TGTGCCAGCTCACCAACCAGGGGGCAGATGAACACTGAAGCTTTCTTT
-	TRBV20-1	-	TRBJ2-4	CSSPTERIQYF	TGCAGTTCACCGACAGAACGCATTCAGTACTTC
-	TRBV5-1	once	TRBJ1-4	CASSLAPVNNEKLFF	TGCGCCAGCAGCTTGGCGCCAGTCAATAATGAAAAACTGTTTTTT
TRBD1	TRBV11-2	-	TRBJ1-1	CASSLDRGPEAFF	TGTGCCAGCAGCTTGGACAGGGGTCCTGAAGCTTTCTTT
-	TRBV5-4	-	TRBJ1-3	CASSLSSGKGNTIYF	TGTGCCAGCAGCTTGAGTTCGGGGAAAGGAAACACCATATATTTT
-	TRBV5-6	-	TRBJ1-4	CASSLGGSTNEKLFF	TGTGCCAGCAGCTTGGGAGGGTCAACTAATGAAAAACTGTTTTTT
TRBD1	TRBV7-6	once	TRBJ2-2	CASSLNTGQVGNTGELFF	TGTGCCAGCAGCTTAAACACAGGACAGGTCGGGAACACCGGGGAGCTGTTTTTT
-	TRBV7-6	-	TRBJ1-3	CASSLAQAGNSGNTIYF	TGTGCCAGCAGCTTAGCGCAGGCCGGAAACTCTGGAAACACCATATATTTT
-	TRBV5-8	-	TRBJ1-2	CASSLVAVVNYGYTF	TGTGCCAGCAGCTTGGTCGCCGTAGTTAACTATGGCTACACCTTC
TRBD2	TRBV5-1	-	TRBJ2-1	CASSLLAGGGNEQFF	TGCGCCAGCAGCTTACTAGCGGGAGGGGGCAATGAGCAGTTCTTC
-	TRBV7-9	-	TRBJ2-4	CASSARSGRENIQYF	TGTGCCAGCAGCGCACGTTCAGGTCGAGAAAACATTCAGTACTTC
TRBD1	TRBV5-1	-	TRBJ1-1	CASKGTGRTERAEAFF	TGCGCCAGCAAGGGGACAGGGCGCACGGAGAGGGCTGAAGCTTTCTTT
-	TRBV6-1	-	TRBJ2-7	CASSDAGSYEQYF	TGTGCCAGCAGTGATGCGGGCTCCTACGAGCAGTACTTC
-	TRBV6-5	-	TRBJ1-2	CATINRAGAYGYTF	TGTGCCACCATTAACAGGGCTGGGGCCTATGGCTACACCTTC
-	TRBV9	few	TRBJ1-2	CASSVTYSGLEGYTF	TGTGCCAGCAGCGTTACATATTCGGGGTTAGAGGGCTACACCTTC
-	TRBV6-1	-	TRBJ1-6	CASSELGRSSPLHF	TGTGCCAGCAGTGAACTGGGGAGGAGTTCACCCCTCCACTTT
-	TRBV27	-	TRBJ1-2	CASSFSGTKGYTF	TGTGCCAGCAGTTTTTCCGGGACTAAGGGCTACACCTTC
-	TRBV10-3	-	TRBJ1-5	CAISESKNDQPQHF	TGTGCCATCAGTGAGTCTAAAAATGATCAGCCCCAGCATTTT
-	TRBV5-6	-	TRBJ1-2	CASSPLGRDTDTF	TGTGCCAGCAGCCCGTTAGGCCGAGACACGGATACCTTC
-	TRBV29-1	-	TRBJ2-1	CSVDRSSGSYNEQFF	TGCAGCGTTGATCGAAGTAGCGGCTCCTACAATGAGCAGTTCTTC
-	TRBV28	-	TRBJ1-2	CASTPLKDTYGYTF	TGTGCCAGCACCCCTTTGAAGGACACCTATGGCTACACCTTC
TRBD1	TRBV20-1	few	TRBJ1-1	CSASDNRDRGAFF	TGCAGTGCTAGTGATAACCGGGACAGGGGTGCTTTCTTT
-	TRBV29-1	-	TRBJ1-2	CSVDQAADYGYTF	TGCAGCGTTGATCAGGCCGCTGACTATGGCTACACCTTC